This TCR beta chain was identified in a study of blood T cell repertoires in COVID-19. TCRdb keeps only in-frame clones here, not all; method: immunoSEQ multiplex PCR. The sample has around 150,000 clones, nearly 80% seen once; the top ten hold roughly 2.9%. With 3 bases removed from V and 3 bases from J, the gap between germline ends came to 8 bases. Germline V lookup: CDR1 WNHNN, CDR2 SYGVQD (reference sequence). The CDR3 runs 13 residues. This receptor was obtained from a woman between 45 and 60 years old who had recovered from COVID-19. Sequencing input: PBMCs or T cells enriched from blood (not recorded which). The chain uses TRBV10-1 and TRBJ1-2, with D hard to call. CDR3 sequence (DNA): TGCGCCAGCAGTGATGGAGTGGACTATGGCTACACCTTC. This translates into CASSDGVDYGYTF.